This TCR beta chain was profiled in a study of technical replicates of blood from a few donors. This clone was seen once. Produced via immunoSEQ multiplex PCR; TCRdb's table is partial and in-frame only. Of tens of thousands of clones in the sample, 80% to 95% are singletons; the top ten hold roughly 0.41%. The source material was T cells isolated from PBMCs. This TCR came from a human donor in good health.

CDR3 sequence: CASSVGQGSKNIQYF. CDR3 DNA: TGTGCCAGCAGCGTAGGGCAGGGGTCCAAAAACATTCAGTACTTC. This chain uses TRBV9 with TRBJ2-4, with a weak D call TRBD1 (6 bases). This CDR3 comprises 15 residues. V was trimmed by 0 bases and J by 2 bases, leaving 9 bases between them. In germline, CDR1 is SGDLS, CDR2 YYNGEE.